These 20 T cell receptor beta chains originate from one sample sequenced in a study of T cells in Graves' hyperthyroidism and ophthalmopathy. RNA transcripts yielded amplified TCR beta CDR3 regions. When the TCR CDR3 underwent first-round RT-PCR, the HTBI primer set was used. A single record per CDR3 protein comes from TCRdb applying MiXCR to the multiplex PCR reads. The sample contains hundreds of thousands of distinct CDR3 sequences, around 20% of which appear only once. Sequenced input: blood. The source of these receptors is a man over 45 with Graves' ophthalmopathy.

This rearrangement joins TRBV18 to TRBJ1-2; TRBD1 might be the D (6 bases). Germline CDR1 and CDR2: KGHSH and LQKENI. This CDR3 region has 16 residues. V lost 3 bases and J 6 bases, leaving 20 bases between the germline ends. The DNA for the CDR3 is TGTGCCAGCTCACCCAACGACATATGGGGGGCGGATGGCTACACCTTC. Amino acid sequence: CASSPNDIWGADGYTF.

This clonotype was seen ten or more times. This may be a read error, as it is one base from a much larger clone. The chain has TRBV28 and TRBJ2-1; 7 bases align to TRBD2. This CDR3 is 13 amino acids long. Germline CDR1 MDHEN, CDR2 SYDVKM. Trimming removed 7 bases from V and 2 bases from J; junction bases left unmatched: 2. CDR3 sequence reads: CASITSAYNEQFF. The DNA for the CDR3 is TGTGCCAGCATCACTAGCGCCTACAATGAGCAGTTCTTC. The full variable domain, completed using reference TRBV28 and TRBJ2-1, is DVKVTQSSRYLVKRTGEKVFLECVQDMDHENMFWYRQDPGLGLRLIYFSYDVKMKEKGDIPEGYSVSREKKERFSLILESASTNQTSMYLCASITSAYNEQFFGPGTRLTVL.

The gene calls are TRBV19 and TRBJ2-7; possibly TRBD1 or TRBD2 for D (5 bases each). Trimming pared 6 bases from V and 4 bases from J, leaving 16 bases between. Germline-derived CDR1 and CDR2 are LNHDA and SQIVND (reference sequence). This CDR3 has 14 amino acids. The CDR3 reads CASSPPGRIYEQYF. Here the CDR3 DNA reads TGTGCCAGTAGCCCACCGGGACGGATATACGAGCAGTACTTC.

The chain employs TRBV7-8 and TRBJ2-2; TRBD2 agrees at 10 bases. From germline, CDR1 is SGHVS and CDR2 FQNEAQ. The CDR3 is 14 amino acids. Losses at the gene ends were 5 bases for V and 7 bases for J; bases not matched to a gene: 4. The CDR3 is CASSESGRGGELFF. CDR3 in DNA: TGTGCCAGCAGCGAAAGCGGGAGGGGCGGGGAGCTGTTTTTT.

This sequence joins TRBV7-3 and TRBJ2-1; D might be TRBD2 (5 bases). The germline V gene has CDR1 SGHTA and CDR2 FQGTGA. Trimming took 3 bases from V and 0 from J, leaving 6 bases between them. The CDR3 is made up of 14 amino acids. CDR3 nucleotide sequence: TGTGCCAGCAGCTTGGACTGCTCCTACAATGAGCAGTTCTTC. It is translated as CASSLDCSYNEQFF.

This clonotype was recorded at least ten times. This rearrangement joins TRBV7-6 to TRBJ2-1; D uncertain. The CDR3 consists of 16 residues. Trimming cost V 2 bases and J 7 bases, with 18 bases left between them. Germline lookup yields CDR1 SGHVS and CDR2 FNYEAQ. The CDR3 region is CASSLSVYRTGNEQFF. The DNA of the CDR3 is TGTGCCAGCAGCTTATCAGTGTACCGTACCGGGAATGAGCAGTTCTTC.

This clonotype was picked up many times. The chain carries TRBV14 and TRBJ2-1, with D maybe TRBD2 (6 bases). Trimming removed 5 bases at V and 5 bases at J, with 10 bases between. CDR1 is SGHDN and CDR2 is FVKESK in the germline V gene. The CDR3 length is 13 residues. Here the CDR3 DNA reads TGTGCCAGCAGCTCAGGGACTGACAATGAGCAGTTCTTC. This gives the protein CASSSGTDNEQFF.

This clonotype was recorded a few times. V usage is TRBV27 and J usage is TRBJ1-4, with unresolved D. In germline, CDR1 is MNHEY, CDR2 SMNVEV (reference sequence). The CDR3 has 13 amino acids. V was pared by 6 bases and J by 5 bases, with 10 bases between. The CDR3 region is CASRRVSNEKLFF. The CDR3 DNA follows: TGTGCCAGCAGGAGGGTCTCCAATGAAAAACTGTTTTTT.

Many counts were recorded for this clonotype. The chain is built from TRBV27 and TRBJ2-5; D is perhaps TRBD2 (6 bases). The V end was cut by 8 bases, the J end by 4 bases, with 14 bases between. The CDR3 length is 13 residues. CDR1 MNHEY and CDR2 SMNVEV come from the germline V gene (reference sequence). The CDR3 region has the DNA TGTGCCAGCGGGTACAGGAGGGGAGAGACCCAGTACTTC. Encoded protein: CASGYRRGETQYF.

This clonotype appeared many times. The chain employs TRBV30 and TRBJ2-7; D is unresolved. Germline V gene sequence: CDR1 GTSNPN, CDR2 SVGIG (reference sequence). V gave up 5 bases and J gave up 0 bases, with 14 bases separating them. The CDR3 loop spans 14 amino acids. DNA of the CDR3: TGTGCCTGGCGACCTTCATGGCTCTCCTACGAGCAGTACTTC. Translated, it gives CAWRPSWLSYEQYF.

This clonotype was seen a handful of times. The genes are TRBV5-1 and TRBJ2-7; D uncertain. This CDR3 contains 16 residues. Deletions cut 1 base from V and 5 bases from J, with 19 bases between. Per germline, CDR1 SGHRS and CDR2 YFSETQ. The CDR3 DNA sequence: TGCGCCAGCAGCTTGAATTCACAGACCCTATCCAACGAGCAGTACTTC. This sequence encodes CASSLNSQTLSNEQYF. The entire variable domain, with the rest obtained from reference TRBV5-1 and TRBJ2-7, is as follows: KAGVTQTPRYLIKTRGQQVTLSCSPISGHRSVSWYQQTPGQGLQFLFEYFSETQRNKGNFPGRFSGRQFSNSRSEMNVSTLELGDSALYLCASSLNSQTLSNEQYFGPGTRLTVT.

This clonotype has a count of ten or more. CDR3 DNA: TGTGCCAGCAGCTTGTGGACTAGCGGGAGCTCCTACAATGAGCAGTTCTTC. It specifies CASSLWTSGSSYNEQFF. The chain joins TRBV11-2 to TRBJ2-1, with 13 positions matching TRBD2. Per the germline V gene, CDR1 is SGHAT and CDR2 is FQNNGV. The CDR3 has 17 amino acids. The trim removed 3 bases at V and 0 bases at J, leaving 2 bases unmatched.

The V call is TRBV20-1, the J call TRBJ1-5, with D perhaps TRBD1 (5 bases). Trimming removed 0 bases at V and 5 bases at J, with 14 bases between. CDR1 is DFQATT and CDR2 is SNEGSKA in the germline V gene (reference sequence). The CDR3 runs to 15 residues. As DNA, the CDR3 is TGCAGTGCTAGAGATGGGAGGGTGGGGGATCAGCCCCAGCATTTT. Its protein is CSARDGRVGDQPQHF.

The chain is built from TRBV13 and TRBJ2-7; 7 bases line up with TRBD1. J was trimmed by 2 bases and V by 5 bases; bases with no gene match: 3. The CDR3 length is 13 residues. Germline V lookup: CDR1 PRHDT, CDR2 FYEKMQ (reference sequence). CDR3 loop: CASSGQEAYEQYF. CDR3 DNA sequence: TGTGCCAGCAGCGGACAGGAAGCCTACGAGCAGTACTTC.

This clonotype showed up just a few times. The rearrangement links TRBV5-4 to TRBJ1-2, with TRBD1 matching 7 bases. The CDR3 totals 16 residues. CDR1 and CDR2 (germline): SGHNT, YYREEE (reference sequence). The J segment lost 0 bases and the V segment lost 4 bases, leaving 9 bases of the junction unmatched. CDR3 DNA sequence: TGTGCCAGCAGCCCAGAAGGGACAGCTTCTAACTATGGCTACACCTTC. Encoded protein: CASSPEGTASNYGYTF.

This clonotype has at least ten counts. V gene TRBV5-1 combines with J gene TRBJ1-2; 11 bases are shared with TRBD1. V was pared by 3 bases and J by 4 bases, with 11 bases of the junction left unmatched. CDR1 is SGHRS and CDR2 is YFSETQ in the germline V gene. CDR3 size: 17 residues. The CDR3 bases are TGCGCCAGCAGCTCCCCTCGCGGACAGGGGGCGGCCTATGGCTACACCTTC. Translated, it gives CASSSPRGQGAAYGYTF.

In DNA, the CDR3 is TGTGCCAGCAGTGAACTAGCGGGAGGGCCAAATCTCTCCTACAATGAGCAGTTCTTC. It yields the protein CASSELAGGPNLSYNEQFF. This chain links TRBV2 with TRBJ2-1, with 12 bases that match TRBD2. CDR3 length: 19 amino acids. The junction had 8 bases not matched to a gene; V was cut back by 2 bases and J by 0 bases. Germline CDR1 SNHLY, CDR2 FYNNEI. Supplemented by reference TRBV2 and TRBJ2-1, the full variable domain reads EPEVTQTPSHQVTQMGQEVILRCVPISNHLYFYWYRQILGQKVEFLVSFYNNEISEKSEIFDDQFSVERPDGSNFTLKIRSTKLEDSAMYFCASSELAGGPNLSYNEQFFGPGTRLTVL.

CDR3 protein: CASSWRTADTQYF. CDR3 sequence (DNA): TGTGCCAGCAGCTGGAGGACGGCAGATACGCAGTATTTT. V and J are TRBV7-2 and TRBJ2-3, with D maybe TRBD2 (5 bases). The CDR3 is 13 residues long. Trimming took off 4 bases at V and 4 bases at J, with 9 bases between the two ends. Per germline, CDR1 SGHTA and CDR2 FQGNSA.

This clonotype occurred many times. The chain joins TRBV3-1 to TRBJ2-2; TRBD1 matches 7 bases. V lost 5 bases, J lost 3 bases, and 3 bases stayed unmatched. The length of the CDR3 is 14 residues. CDR1 is LGHDT, CDR2 YNNKEL, per germline (reference sequence). Here the CDR3 DNA reads TGTGCCAGCAGCGTCACAGGGGACACCGGGGAGCTGTTTTTT. Encoded protein: CASSVTGDTGELFF.

The chain recombines TRBV20-1 with TRBJ2-1; 15 positions match TRBD2. Germline assignment: CDR1 DFQATT and CDR2 SNEGSKA (reference sequence). The junction had 1 base not matched to a gene; V was cut back by 3 bases and J by 7 bases. The CDR3 spans 14 residues. CDR3 DNA sequence: TGCAGTGCTAGTGGGACTAGCGGGAGGAATGAGCAGTTCTTC. It yields the protein CSASGTSGRNEQFF.